The 19 T cell receptor beta chains reported below all come from one sample, sequenced in a study of OX40 agonist ivuxolimab in advanced cancers. The assay was immunoSEQ multiplex PCR, and TCRdb's table has in-frame clones only and misses some. This sample has about 83,000 clones; 88% occur once, and the top ten carry around 0.7%. Material: CD4+ or CD8+ T cells sorted from blood, obtained in a trial of the OX40 agonist ivuxolimab. Receptor source: an adult with an advanced solid tumor such as melanoma, head and neck, liver or kidney cancer.

The chain is built from TRBV6-5 and TRBJ2-1, with 8 bases matching TRBD1. The CDR3 has 13 residues. Unmatched junction bases numbered 6, after V lost 2 bases and J lost 12 bases. Germline V gene sequence: CDR1 MNHEY, CDR2 SVGAGI. The CDR3 bases are TGTGCCAGCAGTTACGAAACAGGGGGTTCGCAGTTCTTC. This encodes CASSYETGGSQFF.

This clone appeared a single time. This sequence joins TRBV18 and TRBJ1-5; perhaps TRBD1 as D (5 bases). Per germline, CDR1 KGHSH and CDR2 LQKENI. The CDR3 has 16 residues. Trimming took 3 bases from V and 4 from J, leaving 16 bases between them. The DNA of the CDR3 is TGTGCCAGCTCACCCAATAGAATGCAGGGAAATCAGCCCCAGCATTTT. Translation gives CASSPNRMQGNQPQHF.

This clone was seen only a few times. This sequence joins TRBV30 and TRBJ2-3; 10 nucleotides align to TRBD2. The germline gives CDR1 GTSNPN, CDR2 SVGIG (reference sequence). Trimming at V came to 6 bases and at J to 2 bases, leaving 14 bases not matched to a gene. The CDR3 has 17 residues. CDR3 in DNA: TGTGCCTGTCACCATCAAAGGACTAGCGGATACACAGATACGCAGTATTTT. Translating it yields CACHHQRTSGYTDTQYF.

V is TRBV29-1 and J is TRBJ1-1; D call uncertain. This CDR3 comprises 15 residues. V was cut by 0 bases and J by 4 bases, with 15 bases left in between. The V gene's germline CDR1 is SQVTM and CDR2 ANQGSEA. The CDR3, as DNA: TGCAGCGTTGAAGAATTCAGTACCACGAGCACTGAAGCTTTCTTT. Residues: CSVEEFSTTSTEAFF.

V gene TRBV5-1 combines with J gene TRBJ2-7; 9 bases are a match to TRBD2. The CDR3 consists of 16 residues. V gave up 3 bases and J gave up 4 bases; unmatched junction bases: 11. From germline, CDR1 is SGHRS and CDR2 YFSETQ. The CDR3 loop reads CASSSTIAGERYEQYF. CDR3 in DNA: TGCGCCAGCAGCTCGACTATAGCGGGGGAGAGGTACGAGCAGTACTTC.

Notes on this clone: Mismatch with germline at one junction end may stem from a read error. This rearrangement joins TRBV2 to TRBJ1-2; D is possibly TRBD1 (6 bases). The CDR3 consists of 14 residues. Germline V CDR1 and CDR2: SNHLY, FYNNEI. The CDR3 DNA reads TGTGCCAGCAGTGGAGAGTGGGACAACTCTGGCTACACCTTC. This codes for CASSGEWDNSGYTF.

This chain uses TRBV5-8 with TRBJ2-5; 11 bases agree with TRBD2. Germline V gives CDR1 SGHTS, CDR2 YDEGEE. Germline trimming cut 2 bases from V and 1 base from J; bases unmatched to any gene: 4. CDR3 size: 16 residues. The CDR3 loop reads CASSFLAGGTQETQYF. The CDR3 region has the DNA TGTGCCAGCAGCTTCCTAGCGGGAGGAACCCAAGAGACCCAGTACTTC.

The chain is built from TRBV29-1 and TRBJ2-7, with unresolved D. The CDR3 has 14 residues. V was trimmed by 3 bases and J by 4 bases, leaving 16 bases between them. Per the germline V gene, CDR1 is SQVTM and CDR2 is ANQGSEA. The CDR3 nucleotides are TGCAGCGTTGATAGCTCCGGAGTTGGTTACGAGCAGTACTTC. It yields the protein CSVDSSGVGYEQYF.

V usage is TRBV18 and J usage is TRBJ2-5; D perhaps matches TRBD2 (6 bases). Trimming stripped 0 bases from V and 2 bases from J, with 10 bases between. This CDR3 region has 15 residues. CDR1 KGHSH and CDR2 LQKENI come from the germline V gene. The CDR3 DNA sequence: TGTGCCAGCTCACCACCATCCCGGGGGCAAGAGACCCAGTACTTC. Its translation is CASSPPSRGQETQYF.

There are a few counts of this clone. CDR3 loop: CASSETGDSPLHF. The CDR3 region has the DNA TGCGCCAGCAGTGAGACAGGGGATTCACCCCTCCACTTT. The chain is built from TRBV10-1 and TRBJ1-6; TRBD1 matches 7 bases. The length of the CDR3 is 13 residues. Germline V gives CDR1 WNHNN, CDR2 SYGVQD (reference sequence). The V segment lost 2 bases and the J segment 8 bases; nucleotides outside the gene matches: 0.

The chain combines TRBV11-3 with TRBJ2-5; 9 bases fit TRBD2. This CDR3 is 15 amino acids long. V gave up 1 base and J gave up 5 bases; unmatched junction bases: 5. Germline CDR1 and CDR2: SGHNT and YENEEA. The CDR3 DNA reads as TGTGCCAGCAGCTTAGGCTCTAGCGGGATGGAGACCCAGTACTTC. It is translated as CASSLGSSGMETQYF.

J is TRBJ2-3 and V is TRBV5-1; 9 positions agree with TRBD2. CDR1 is SGHRS, CDR2 YFSETQ, per germline. The length of the CDR3 is 15 residues. V was clipped by 4 bases and J by 5 bases; unmatched bases: 8. Written as DNA, the CDR3 is TGCGCCAGCAGCCCCGGGAGCGGGAGGCTAGATACGCAGTATTTT. Translated: CASSPGSGRLDTQYF. Using reference TRBV5-1 and TRBJ2-3 for the parts outside the CDR3, the full variable domain is KAGVTQTPRYLIKTRGQQVTLSCSPISGHRSVSWYQQTPGQGLQFLFEYFSETQRNKGNFPGRFSGRQFSNSRSEMNVSTLELGDSALYLCASSPGSGRLDTQYFGPGTRLTVL.

The chain joins TRBV5-1 to TRBJ1-2; TRBD1 agrees at 8 bases. The CDR3 runs 12 residues. Trimming at V came to 3 bases and at J to 8 bases, leaving 3 bases not matched to a gene. From germline, CDR1 is SGHRS and CDR2 YFSETQ. In DNA, the CDR3 is TGCGCCAGCAGCTCTACAGGGGGAGGCTACACCTTC. Translated, it gives CASSSTGGGYTF.

The CDR3 reads CASSPSSNQPQHF. The CDR3 DNA reads TGTGCCAGCAGTCCCAGTAGCAATCAGCCCCAGCATTTT. The V and J genes are TRBV7-8 and TRBJ1-5; D is unresolved. Germline CDR1 SGHVS, CDR2 FQNEAQ. The CDR3 length is 13 residues. V gave up 6 bases and J gave up 0 bases, with 6 bases separating them.

The chain is built from TRBV6-1 and TRBJ1-4, with D perhaps matching TRBD1 (5 bases). Germline lookup yields CDR1 MNHNS and CDR2 SASEGT. This CDR3 contains 16 residues. Trimming took 4 bases from V and 8 from J, leaving 20 bases between them. The CDR3 region has the DNA TGTGCCAGCAGTGTACTCGGGACGCCGATTGGGGAAAAACTGTTTTTT. Translated, it gives CASSVLGTPIGEKLFF.

The genes are TRBV11-2 and TRBJ2-3; 13 bases line up with TRBD2. The CDR3 is made up of 17 amino acids. Per the germline V gene, CDR1 is SGHAT and CDR2 is FQNNGV. The trim removed 0 bases at V and 6 bases at J, leaving 6 bases unmatched. The CDR3 region is CASSLDRTSGGFDTQYF. In nucleotides, the CDR3 is TGTGCCAGCAGCTTAGATCGGACTAGCGGGGGATTTGATACGCAGTATTTT. Supplemented by reference TRBV11-2 and TRBJ2-3, the full variable domain reads EAGVAQSPRYKIIEKRQSVAFWCNPISGHATLYWYQQILGQGPKLLIQFQNNGVVDDSQLPKDRFSAERLKGVDSTLKIQPAKLEDSAVYLCASSLDRTSGGFDTQYFGPGTRLTVL.

The chain uses TRBV6-6 and TRBJ1-1; unclear D gene. Germline V gene data show CDR1 as MNHNY and CDR2 as SVGAGI (reference sequence). The V end was cut by 4 bases, the J end by 0 bases, with 12 bases between. The CDR3 is 15 residues long. CDR3 DNA: TGTGCCAGCAGTTTCATGACGGACCTGAACACTGAAGCTTTCTTT. Encoded protein: CASSFMTDLNTEAFF.

The V call is TRBV5-5, the J call TRBJ2-7; perhaps TRBD1 as D (6 bases). V was pared by 3 bases and J by 3 bases, with 10 bases between. This CDR3 spans 13 amino acids. The V gene's germline CDR1 is SGHKS and CDR2 YYEKEE (reference sequence). This chain's CDR3 is CASSWTALYEQYF. The CDR3, as DNA: TGTGCCAGCAGCTGGACAGCACTCTACGAGCAGTACTTC.

The chain links TRBV5-1 to TRBJ1-1; D possibly corresponds to TRBD1 (5 bases). Germline V gene data show CDR1 as SGHRS and CDR2 as YFSETQ. This CDR3 region has 17 residues. V shed 4 bases and J shed 5 bases, with 24 bases lying between them. The CDR3, as DNA: TGCGCCAGCAGCCCGGATCCGTACACAGGCGTTGGAACTGAAGCTTTCTTT. Amino acid sequence: CASSPDPYTGVGTEAFF.